This record covers a single TCR beta chain. The data derive from a study of lymphopenia after photon versus proton radiotherapy. Some clones are missing from TCRdb's copy, which holds only in-frame ones; the method was immunoSEQ multiplex PCR. The sample includes about 20,000 clones, approximately 84% of them seen just once. Here the sequenced sample was peripheral blood, taken from a patient treated with photon-based radiotherapy. The origin of this receptor is a woman aged 50 to 65 with pancreatic cancer.

The CDR3 region has the DNA TGTGCCAGCAGTTTAGACGGCAGTTTGAACACTGAAGCTTTCTTT. This encodes CASSLDGSLNTEAFF. The rearrangement uses TRBV28 and TRBJ1-1; D gene ambiguous. The CDR3 length is 15 residues. Germline CDR1 is MDHEN and CDR2 is SYDVKM. The V end was cut by 2 bases, the J end by 0 bases, with 10 bases between.